Sequencing of this TCR beta chain was carried out in a study of T cell repertoires in cytomegalovirus infection. Germline CDR1 and CDR2: MNHEY and SVGEGT. The CDR3 is made up of 13 amino acids. The V and J ends lost 7 bases and 3 bases respectively, with 12 bases between them. MiXCR, run by TCRdb on the reads, gives a single entry per CDR3 protein. The sample comprises around 350,000 distinct CDR3 sequences, around a sixth of which are singletons, and under 9% rests with the top ten. The material sequenced was PBMCs. This chain connects TRBV6-2 or TRBV6-3 to TRBJ1-1, with no clear D. The clonotype was recovered from a human donor in good health (CMV status not recorded). Some clones in this sample may be carry-over from other donors' samples. In nucleotides, the CDR3 is TGTGCCAGCACCTTGGACGGGTACACTGAAGCTTTCTTT. Its translation: CASTLDGYTEAFF.